This record looks at one TCR beta chain sequence and its context. Its antigen remains unknown. This sample is part of a study of cytomegalovirus exposure and HLA in healthy donors. Among the donors, all were healthy bone marrow donors. PCR primers comprised 60 Vbeta and 13 Jbeta primers. Repertoires were generated with immunoSEQ multiplex PCR, while TCRdb's copy carries only in-frame clones and drops some. The sample lists approximately 110,000 clones; less than 90% were seen once. Overall study results and limits: Later analysis indicated greater clonal expansion among HLA-associated TCR beta chains than among equally common other chains. The classifier was said to identify cytomegalovirus status with high specificity and sensitivity.

The CDR3 is 12 residues long. V was trimmed by 6 bases and J by 7 bases, leaving 12 bases between them. Germline values: CDR1 MNHEY, CDR2 SVGAGI. Sequenced material: PBMCs. This chain connects TRBV6-5 to TRBJ1-1, with D tentatively TRBD1 (6 bases). The receptor comes from a man in his forties or fifties in good health and CMV-seronegative. The CDR3 is CASSRGQSEAFF. CDR3 in DNA: TGTGCCAGCAGCAGAGGACAGAGTGAAGCTTTCTTT.